The sequence of this T cell receptor (beta chain) was determined in a study of cytomegalovirus exposure and HLA in healthy donors. Study-level points and caveats: The authors confirmed in vitro that three CMV-associated chains were specific for CMV antigens. Cytomegalovirus association was listed for about 170 TCR beta chains. TCR beta sequences reportedly predicted most subjects' HLA-A and HLA-B alleles accurately. Later analysis revealed greater clonal expansion in HLA-associated TCR beta chains than in equally common others.

Germline V gene lookup returns CDR1 LNHDA and CDR2 SQIVND (reference sequence). V dropped 5 bases and J dropped 3; count of bases not matched to a gene: 10. The CDR3 totals 16 residues. It was with 60 Vbeta and 13 Jbeta primers that the PCR ran. Method: immunoSEQ multiplex PCR; TCRdb's copy keeps in-frame clones and lacks some. The table includes roughly 120,000 clones, more than 80% detected once. Turning to this clone: Its antigen is undetermined.

This sequence originates from a man under 40 in good health and CMV-seronegative. Sample: PBMCs. The gene calls are TRBV19 and TRBJ2-1, with 7 positions matching TRBD2. The CDR3 loop is CASSGDGAGFYNEQFF. The CDR3 DNA sequence: TGTGCCAGTAGTGGCGACGGAGCGGGGTTCTACAATGAGCAGTTCTTC.